The rows below give T cell receptor beta chains drawn from one sample of a study of control samples from healthy donors and cancer patients. Assay used: immunoSEQ multiplex PCR; TCRdb lists only in-frame clones, some missing. The sample includes 140,000 or so clones, 75% to 90% of them seen just once. The sequenced sample was blood. All receptors come from a man between 25 and 39 years old in good health. CDR3s include the opening cysteine and the closing phenylalanine or tryptophan. D genes are given only for firm matches. Clone size is not always given. Where it is, it says once, few, many or a class for expanded clones.

CDR3 protein: CAGSLGQLAKNIQYF
CDR3 DNA: TGTGCCGGATCCTTGGGACAATTAGCCAAAAACATTCAGTACTTC
clone size: NA
J gene: TRBJ2-4
D gene: NA
V gene: TRBV2

CDR3 protein: CASSLGDGGGPRAQETQYF
CDR3 DNA: TGTGCCAGCAGCTTAGGGGATGGTGGGGGACCGCGAGCTCAAGAGACCCAGTACTTC
clone size: NA
J gene: TRBJ2-5
D gene: NA
V gene: TRBV7-3

CDR3 protein: CASRDSAYGYTF
CDR3 DNA: TGTGCCAGTAGGGACAGTGCCTATGGCTACACCTTC
clone size: NA
J gene: TRBJ1-2
D gene: NA
V gene: TRBV19

CDR3 protein: CATSDWNGGPRGEKLFF
CDR3 DNA: TGTGCCACCAGTGATTGGAATGGAGGACCCCGGGGTGAAAAACTGTTTTTT
clone size: NA
J gene: TRBJ1-4
D gene: NA
V gene: TRBV24-1

CDR3 protein: CASSLTGALTYEQYF
CDR3 DNA: TGTGCCAGCAGCTTAACAGGGGCGCTAACTTACGAGCAGTACTTC
clone size: NA
J gene: TRBJ2-7
D gene: TRBD1
V gene: TRBV5-5

CDR3 protein: CATEEGDRATNEKLFF
CDR3 DNA: TGCGCCACTGAAGAAGGGGATAGGGCAACTAATGAAAAACTGTTTTTT
clone size: NA
J gene: TRBJ1-4
D gene: NA
V gene: TRBV10-1

CDR3 protein: CATSSGSTDTQYF
CDR3 DNA: TGTGCCACCTCAAGCGGGAGCACAGATACGCAGTATTTT
clone size: NA
J gene: TRBJ2-3
D gene: NA
V gene: TRBV24-1

CDR3 protein: CASTHTSSYNEQFF
CDR3 DNA: TGTGCCAGCACTCACACCAGCTCCTACAATGAGCAGTTCTTC
clone size: NA
J gene: TRBJ2-1
D gene: NA
V gene: TRBV27

CDR3 protein: CATSSGKYNEQFF
CDR3 DNA: TGCGCCACCAGTAGCGGGAAGTACAATGAGCAGTTCTTC
clone size: NA
J gene: TRBJ2-1
D gene: TRBD2
V gene: TRBV10-2

CDR3 protein: CASRPGGSNQPQHF
CDR3 DNA: TGTGCCAGCAGGCCAGGGGGCAGCAATCAGCCCCAGCATTTT
clone size: once
J gene: TRBJ1-5
D gene: TRBD1
V gene: TRBV27

CDR3 protein: CASSLTGEETQYF
CDR3 DNA: TGTGCCAGCAGCTTAACGGGGGAAGAGACCCAGTACTTC
clone size: NA
J gene: TRBJ2-5
D gene: NA
V gene: TRBV7-9

CDR3 protein: CASSLNAGQPDTQYF
CDR3 DNA: TGTGCCAGCAGCTTGAACGCAGGGCAGCCAGATACGCAGTATTTT
clone size: NA
J gene: TRBJ2-3
D gene: NA
V gene: TRBV5-8

CDR3 protein: CASSQEISGGGYGYTF
CDR3 DNA: TGTGCCAGCAGCCAGGAGATCTCAGGTGGTGGATATGGCTACACCTTC
clone size: NA
J gene: TRBJ1-2
D gene: NA
V gene: TRBV3-1/TRBV3-2

CDR3 protein: CASSQVGERNQPQHF
CDR3 DNA: TGTGCCAGCAGCCAAGTGGGGGAGCGTAATCAGCCCCAGCATTTT
clone size: NA
J gene: TRBJ1-5
D gene: NA
V gene: TRBV4-2

CDR3 protein: CASSLAGHGYTF
CDR3 DNA: TGTGCCAGCAGCTTAGCAGGGCATGGCTACACCTTC
clone size: NA
J gene: TRBJ1-2
D gene: NA
V gene: TRBV11-2

CDR3 protein: CASSLAGEPHSPLHF
CDR3 DNA: TGTGCCAGCAGCTTAGCGGGGGAGCCTCATTCACCCCTCCACTTT
clone size: few
J gene: TRBJ1-6
D gene: NA
V gene: TRBV11-2

CDR3 protein: CASSLVWYSVQGNQPQHF
CDR3 DNA: TGTGCCAGCAGCTTAGTATGGTACAGTGTGCAGGGCAATCAGCCCCAGCATTTT
clone size: NA
J gene: TRBJ1-5
D gene: NA
V gene: TRBV7-9

CDR3 protein: CASRSDSYNSPLHF
CDR3 DNA: TGCGCCAGCAGATCTGACTCCTATAATTCACCCCTCCACTTT
clone size: NA
J gene: TRBJ1-6
D gene: NA
V gene: TRBV4-1

CDR3 protein: CASSLPGDFRNEQFF
CDR3 DNA: TGTGCCAGCAGCTTGCCAGGCGACTTTCGGAATGAGCAGTTCTTC
clone size: few
J gene: TRBJ2-1
D gene: NA
V gene: TRBV7-2

CDR3 protein: CARSRGVNKQPQHF
CDR3 DNA: TGTGCCAGAAGCCGGGGGGTAAACAAACAGCCCCAGCATTTT
clone size: NA
J gene: TRBJ1-5
D gene: NA
V gene: TRBV5-3

CDR3 protein: CASSPRGGTYEQYF
CDR3 DNA: TGTGCCAGCAGTCCGCGGGGTGGGACCTACGAGCAGTACTTC
clone size: NA
J gene: TRBJ2-7
D gene: NA
V gene: TRBV28

CDR3 protein: CASSPQKANYGYTF
CDR3 DNA: TGTGCCAGCTCACCACAAAAGGCTAACTATGGCTACACCTTC
clone size: NA
J gene: TRBJ1-2
D gene: NA
V gene: TRBV18

CDR3 protein: CASSFDSSPGQYF
CDR3 DNA: TGTGCCAGCAGCTTTGACAGCTCGCCGGGGCAGTACTTC
clone size: NA
J gene: TRBJ2-7
D gene: NA
V gene: TRBV7-2

CDR3 protein: CASTFPRGQMNTGELFF
CDR3 DNA: TGTGCCAGCACGTTCCCGAGAGGACAAATGAACACCGGGGAGCTGTTTTTT
clone size: few
J gene: TRBJ2-2
D gene: NA
V gene: TRBV9

CDR3 protein: CAWRGLAAEQYF
CDR3 DNA: TGTGCCTGGAGGGGACTAGCTGCCGAGCAGTACTTC
clone size: medium-sized
J gene: TRBJ2-7
D gene: TRBD2
V gene: TRBV30

CDR3 protein: CATPREANTEAFF
CDR3 DNA: TGCGCCACCCCCCGGGAAGCGAACACTGAAGCTTTCTTT
clone size: NA
J gene: TRBJ1-1
D gene: NA
V gene: TRBV10-2

CDR3 protein: CASIGGGTEAFF
CDR3 DNA: TGTGCCAGCATTGGCGGGGGCACTGAAGCTTTCTTT
clone size: NA
J gene: TRBJ1-1
D gene: NA
V gene: TRBV12-3/TRBV12-4

CDR3 protein: CASSEPGATNEKLFF
CDR3 DNA: TGTGCCAGCAGTGAGCCAGGTGCAACTAATGAAAAACTGTTTTTT
clone size: NA
J gene: TRBJ1-4
D gene: NA
V gene: TRBV6-1

CDR3 protein: CASSRDRPSNQPQHF
CDR3 DNA: TGTGCCAGCAGCCGGGACAGACCTAGCAATCAGCCCCAGCATTTT
clone size: NA
J gene: TRBJ1-5
D gene: TRBD1
V gene: TRBV6-2/TRBV6-3

CDR3 protein: CATSRDETGVVNEQYF
CDR3 DNA: TGTGCCACCAGCAGAGATGAGACAGGGGTAGTGAACGAGCAGTACTTC
clone size: NA
J gene: TRBJ2-7
D gene: TRBD1
V gene: TRBV15

CDR3 protein: CASSLAFKNTGELFF
CDR3 DNA: TGTGCCAGCAGCTTAGCCTTTAAGAACACCGGGGAGCTGTTTTTT
clone size: NA
J gene: TRBJ2-2
D gene: NA
V gene: TRBV11-2

CDR3 protein: CASSKGYEQYF
CDR3 DNA: TGTGCCAGCAGTAAGGGGTACGAGCAGTACTTC
clone size: NA
J gene: TRBJ2-7
D gene: NA
V gene: TRBV6-5

CDR3 protein: CASSQSRYNEQFF
CDR3 DNA: TGCGCCAGCAGCCAATCCCGATACAATGAGCAGTTCTTC
clone size: once
J gene: TRBJ2-1
D gene: NA
V gene: TRBV4-3

CDR3 protein: CASSSRPEGEQYF
CDR3 DNA: TGTGCCAGCAGCTCCCGTCCCGAGGGCGAGCAGTACTTC
clone size: NA
J gene: TRBJ2-7
D gene: NA
V gene: TRBV9

CDR3 protein: CASSLVREDNEQFF
CDR3 DNA: TGTGCCAGCAGCTTAGTGCGGGAGGACAATGAGCAGTTCTTC
clone size: few
J gene: TRBJ2-1
D gene: TRBD2
V gene: TRBV11-3

CDR3 protein: CASSLSRVYEQYF
CDR3 DNA: TGTGCCAGCAGCTTGAGCAGGGTCTACGAGCAGTACTTC
clone size: NA
J gene: TRBJ2-7
D gene: NA
V gene: TRBV7-2

CDR3 protein: CATSKTRGTSGYEQYF
CDR3 DNA: TGTGCCACCAGCAAAACCCGTGGGACTAGCGGCTACGAGCAGTACTTC
clone size: NA
J gene: TRBJ2-7
D gene: TRBD2
V gene: TRBV15

CDR3 protein: CASSTNTEAFF
CDR3 DNA: TGTGCCAGCAGTACGAACACTGAAGCTTTCTTT
clone size: NA
J gene: TRBJ1-1
D gene: NA
V gene: TRBV27

CDR3 protein: CASMLDYEQYF
CDR3 DNA: TGTGCCAGCATGCTTGACTACGAGCAGTACTTC
clone size: NA
J gene: TRBJ2-7
D gene: NA
V gene: TRBV2